This T cell receptor beta chain was captured by sequencing in a study of T cells after yellow fever vaccination. Study-level information: SMART-Seq v4 Ultra Low Input handled preparation of low-cell-number fractions. General study findings and limits: FACS-sorted repertoires could harbor abundant contaminating bulk-population clonotypes. Faster peaking, at day 5 versus 15, marked a secondary response that was weaker.

TCRdb independently ran MiXCR on the 5' RACE reads; one entry per CDR3 protein. The data hold 300,000 to 400,000 distinct CDR3 sequences, with approximately 12% observed a single time. About this clonotype: Antigen unknown.

The sequence was obtained from a young man who received the YFV17D yellow fever vaccine. The sequencing used CD4+ T cells sorted from PBMCs, collected 15 days after the yellow fever booster vaccination.

CDR3 residues: CASSRNRGGDEKLFF. For the CDR3, the DNA is TGTGCCAGCAGTCGGAACAGGGGAGGAGATGAAAAACTGTTTTTT. The chain uses TRBV12-3 or TRBV12-4 and TRBJ1-4; TRBD1 matches 7 bases. J gave up 6 bases and V 5 bases, and 9 bases lay outside the gene matches. The CDR3 extends over 15 amino acids.